This TCR beta chain stems from a study of CD8 T cells in ankylosing spondylitis listed by TCRdb under 2017. Some background on the complete study: To find TCR variants linked to disease, the study profiled T cell receptor beta repertoires in ankylosing spondylitis patients and healthy donors. The full study cohort was made up of about two dozen ankylosing spondylitis patients and around 100 healthy donors. Peripheral blood was sampled, and synovial fluid was additionally collected from ankylosing spondylitis patients. The paper as a whole reports these results and caveats: According to the report, matched synovial fluid samples from ankylosing spondylitis patients were significantly enriched for the disease-linked clones. Some motif variants had previously been reported in the synovial fluid and blood of reactive arthritis patients, which suggests shared mechanisms of disease initiation. Blood from ankylosing spondylitis patients appeared to be characterized by a TCR beta motif composed of about eight highly homologous amino acid variants. The disease-linked clones showed a CD8+ phenotype and occurred at relatively low frequencies in peripheral blood.

Compared with germline, V lacks 3 bases and J lacks 3 bases; bases without a gene match: 5. The germline V gene (reference sequence) specifies DFQATT as CDR1 and SNEGSKA as CDR2. Its CDR3 holds 15 amino acids, cysteine through phenylalanine. The retained sequence is limited to the CDR3, 45 bases, with the frame set at the first base. The reads were generated on an Illumina HiSeq 2500. Quantitative 5'-RACE with molecular barcodes was used to prepare TCR beta libraries. Per the source publication's procedure: A new computational method, built on a probabilistic model of VDJ rearrangement, was used to identify disease-linked TCR variants. TCRdb reworked the public reads: Q25 trimming with fastp, MiXCR clone assembly, productive beta chains retained. Rows are unified per CDR3 protein, each entry keeping the most common DNA and genes. These V and J calls are TCRdb output, not the study's own analysis. Present in this sample are some 840,000 distinct CDR3 sequences, 12% of which were seen just once. The ten top clones hold roughly 0.51% of the sample.

This clonotype has only a few counts. No cognate antigen has been identified for it. No much larger clone exists at a distance of one base, and base qualities are not known. The chain employs TRBV20-1 and TRBJ2-7, with 13 middle bases fitting TRBD2. This receptor was taken from a male donor with ankylosing spondylitis. Sequenced: blood, either unsorted or a sorted T cell fraction (not recorded which). The nucleotides are TGCAGTGCTAGGGTCAGACTAGCGGGAGGCTACGAGCAGTACTTC. Translated, this is CSARVRLAGGYEQYF.